The next 17 T cell receptor beta chains were all read from a single sample in a study of cytomegalovirus exposure and HLA in healthy donors. The PCR used 60 Vbeta and 13 Jbeta primers. Sequencing was performed with immunoSEQ multiplex PCR; in TCRdb, only in-frame clones are kept and a portion is missing. The sample carries tens of thousands of clones, approximately 75% recorded once. The sample was PBMCs. The receptors derive from a woman aged 40 to 49 in good health and CMV-seropositive.

A few counts support this clone. The gene calls are TRBV5-1 and TRBJ1-6; D is uncertain. The CDR3 consists of 17 residues. Germline assignment: CDR1 SGHRS and CDR2 YFSETQ. Trimming took 4 bases from V and 0 from J, leaving 14 bases between them. CDR3 loop: CASSRLGASSYNSPLHF. Here the CDR3 DNA reads TGCGCCAGCAGCCGTCTCGGTGCTAGCTCCTATAATTCACCCCTCCACTTT.

The genes are TRBV6-4 and TRBJ1-5; no firm D call. Trimming took 10 bases from V and 0 from J, leaving 22 bases between them. The CDR3 has 17 residues. From germline, CDR1 is MRHNA and CDR2 SNTAGT. The CDR3 coding sequence is TGTGCCACCGACGATCGACGGAGGTTTCATAGCAATCAGCCCCAGCATTTT. Translated, it gives CATDDRRRFHSNQPQHF.

The V call is TRBV7-9, the J call TRBJ1-5; 7 bases are shared with TRBD1. This CDR3 spans 14 amino acids. The germline CDR1 and CDR2 sequences are SEHNR and FQNEAQ (reference sequence). The V gene end was trimmed by 5 bases and the J gene end by 4 bases; junction bases not matched to a gene: 5. The CDR3 here is CASSQDRINQPQHF. The CDR3 DNA reads as TGTGCCAGCAGCCAGGACAGGATTAATCAGCCCCAGCATTTT. Drawing the rest from reference TRBV7-9 and TRBJ1-5, the complete variable domain is DTGVSQNPRHKITKRGQNVTFRCDPISEHNRLYWYRQTLGQGPEFLTYFQNEAQLEKSRLLSDRFSAERPKGSFSTLEIQRTEQGDSAMYLCASSQDRINQPQHFGDGTRLSIL.

The rearrangement uses TRBV6-5 and TRBJ1-4; no reliable D call. This CDR3 comprises 14 residues. Per the germline V gene, CDR1 is MNHEY and CDR2 is SVGAGI. V was shortened by 2 bases and J by 4 bases, with 8 bases between the two germline ends. The DNA for the CDR3 is TGTGCCAGCAGTTACGGCAATGTTAATGAAAAACTGTTTTTT. Translating gives CASSYGNVNEKLFF.

This clone was picked up a small number of times. V usage is TRBV6-1 and J usage is TRBJ2-7; D is ambiguous. The V gene's germline CDR1 is MNHNS and CDR2 SASEGT. This CDR3 is 12 amino acids long. The germline V and J ends were trimmed by 8 bases and 3 bases, with 11 bases remaining between them. CDR3 loop: CASYRPGYEQYF. CDR3 bases: TGTGCCAGCTACCGGCCGGGCTACGAGCAGTACTTC.

This clone was counted a single time. This sequence joins TRBV4-2 and TRBJ2-7; weak D call: TRBD2 (7 bases). V was trimmed by 1 base and J by 4 bases, leaving 17 bases between them. In germline, CDR1 is LGHNA, CDR2 YNFKEQ. The CDR3 has 16 amino acids. The CDR3 nucleotides read TGTGCCAGCAGCCAAGCAAGGGGGGGCGGCATGTACGAGCAGTACTTC. The encoded protein is CASSQARGGGMYEQYF.

The chain uses TRBV4-1 and TRBJ1-4; possibly TRBD1 for D (5 bases). This CDR3 is 16 amino acids long. The ends were cut back, 3 bases at V and 7 bases at J, with 18 bases in the middle. Germline lookup yields CDR1 MGHRA and CDR2 YSYEKL. The CDR3 spells CASSQSRGGEVEKLFF. CDR3 nucleotide sequence: TGCGCCAGCAGCCAGTCAAGGGGAGGGGAGGTTGAAAAACTGTTTTTT.

The chain recombines TRBV5-5 with TRBJ1-1, with D unresolved. The germline V and J ends were trimmed by 0 bases and 2 bases, with 8 bases remaining between them. Germline V gives CDR1 SGHKS, CDR2 YYEKEE (reference sequence). The CDR3 is 14 residues long. CDR3 in DNA: TGTGCCAGCAGCTTGGGCCAGATTAACACTGAAGCTTTCTTT. Translating it yields CASSLGQINTEAFF.

This sequence joins TRBV5-4 and TRBJ1-6; TRBD1 matches 10 bases. The CDR3 sequence is 16 residues long. Unmatched junction bases numbered 2, after V lost 5 bases and J lost 0 bases. Looked up from germline, CDR1 is SGHNT and CDR2 is YYREEE (reference sequence). The CDR3 DNA sequence: TGTGCCAGCAGGCGACAGGGGGCCTCCTATAATTCACCCCTCCACTTT. As protein: CASRRQGASYNSPLHF.

The chain uses TRBV7-8 and TRBJ2-5; possible D gene TRBD1, 6 bases. With the DNA end fitting TRBJ2-7 better, the J assignment may be wrong. The CDR3 consists of 13 residues. Germline loops: CDR1 SGHVS, CDR2 FQNEAQ. CDR3 protein: CASSQIQGHEQYF. The CDR3 DNA is TGTGCCAGCAGCCAAATACAGGGACACGAGCAGTACTTC.

The rearrangement links TRBV5-1 to TRBJ1-4; 7 bases line up with TRBD1. J was trimmed by 10 bases and V by 1 base; bases with no gene match: 10. CDR1 and CDR2 (germline): SGHRS, YFSETQ. The CDR3 totals 15 residues. CDR3 residues: CASSLRGTEGGKLFF. CDR3 coding DNA: TGCGCCAGCAGCTTGCGAGGGACAGAGGGCGGAAAACTGTTTTTT.

This rearrangement joins TRBV6-5 to TRBJ1-1; 7 nucleotides align to TRBD1. Germline V gives CDR1 MNHEY, CDR2 SVGAGI. This CDR3 spans 16 amino acids. V shed 0 bases, J shed 3 bases, and the junction held 7 bases outside the gene matches. The CDR3 nucleotides read TGTGCCAGCAGTTACTCAACAGGGGAGGTGGACACTGAAGCTTTCTTT. This codes for CASSYSTGEVDTEAFF.

This sequence joins TRBV6-6 and TRBJ2-4, with D possibly TRBD2 on 5 matching bases. V was trimmed by 7 bases and J by 0 bases, leaving 16 bases between them. Germline V gene lookup returns CDR1 MNHNY and CDR2 SVGAGI (reference sequence). This CDR3 region has 16 residues. CDR3 region: CASNTPEALAKNIQYF. The CDR3 coding sequence is TGTGCCAGCAACACCCCGGAGGCCCTAGCCAAAAACATTCAGTACTTC.

This clone showed up just a few times. The CDR3 sequence: CASSIVANTEAFF. The CDR3 DNA is TGTGCCAGTAGTATTGTGGCGAACACTGAAGCTTTCTTT. V gene TRBV19 combines with J gene TRBJ1-1; D ambiguous. V lost 3 bases, J lost 1 base, and 6 bases lay in between. The germline V gene encodes CDR1 LNHDA and CDR2 SQIVND (reference sequence). There are 13 residues in the CDR3.

This clone was recorded once. This chain joins TRBV15 and TRBJ1-6; D is perhaps TRBD1 (5 bases). CDR3 length: 16 residues. The ends were cut back, 0 bases at V and 8 bases at J, with 14 bases in the middle. Germline V gene lookup returns CDR1 LNHNV and CDR2 YYDKDF (reference sequence). This chain's CDR3 is CATSREYGGLDSPLHF. In nucleotides, the CDR3 is TGTGCCACCAGCAGAGAGTATGGGGGGTTGGATTCACCCCTCCACTTT.

The CDR3 here is CASSQQGASYNEQFF. The CDR3 DNA reads TGTGCCAGCAGTCAACAGGGGGCGTCGTACAATGAGCAGTTCTTC. This rearrangement joins TRBV7-9 to TRBJ2-1; 9 positions match TRBD1. Germline-derived CDR1 and CDR2 are SEHNR and FQNEAQ (reference sequence). This CDR3 is 15 amino acids long. The V gene end was trimmed by 6 bases and the J gene end by 4 bases; junction bases not matched to a gene: 7.

This clone has just one count. It may be a read error: a sequence one base away is much more abundant. This chain uses TRBV5-6 with TRBJ1-4; TRBD1 matches at 7 bases. Trimming at V came to 3 bases and at J to 2 bases, leaving 1 base not matched to a gene. The CDR3 covers 14 residues. Germline CDR1 reads SGHDT; CDR2 reads YYEEEE. The CDR3 spells CASSWDSTNEKLFF. CDR3 sequence (DNA): TGTGCCAGCAGCTGGGACAGCACTAATGAAAAACTGTTTTTT.